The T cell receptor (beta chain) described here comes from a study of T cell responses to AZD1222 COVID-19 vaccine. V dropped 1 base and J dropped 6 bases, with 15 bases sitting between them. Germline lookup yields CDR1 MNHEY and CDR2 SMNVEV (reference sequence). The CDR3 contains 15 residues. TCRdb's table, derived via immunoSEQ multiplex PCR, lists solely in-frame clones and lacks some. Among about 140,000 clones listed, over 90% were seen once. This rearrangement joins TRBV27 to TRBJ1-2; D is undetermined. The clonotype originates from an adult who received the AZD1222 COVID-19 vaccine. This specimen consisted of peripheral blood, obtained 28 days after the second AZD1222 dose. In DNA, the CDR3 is TGTGCCAGCAGTTTATGGGCTTCCGAGGTCAATGGCTACACCTTC. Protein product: CASSLWASEVNGYTF.